The 15 T cell receptor beta chains presented below share a single source sample, sequenced in a study of T-cell memory formation after mild COVID-19. A single record per CDR3 protein comes from TCRdb applying MiXCR to the 5' RACE reads. The repertoire holds fewer than 200,000 distinct CDR3 sequences, with around a fifth as singletons. Sequencing input: PBMCs or a T cell subset sorted from them (not recorded which). These TCRs come from an adult woman who had mild COVID-19 (a few samples of this study predate the infection). Cell type and time point are not known.

This clonotype has only a few counts. This chain links TRBV20-1 with TRBJ2-1; possible D gene TRBD2, 6 bases. Germline CDR1 DFQATT, CDR2 SNEGSKA (reference sequence). The CDR3 is 16 amino acids. V was pared by 1 base and J by 0 bases, with 13 bases between. In DNA form, the CDR3 reads TGCAGTGCTAGAGGGTTAGCGGCTAGCTCCTACAATGAGCAGTTCTTC. It yields the protein CSARGLAASSYNEQFF.

J is TRBJ1-2 and V is TRBV6-1; weak D call: TRBD1 (5 bases). This CDR3 has 12 residues. Trimming shortened V by 10 bases and J by 4 bases, and 13 bases separated the two germline ends. The germline gives CDR1 MNHNS, CDR2 SASEGT. In DNA, the CDR3 is TGTGCCACCCGGGACGTACTCTATGGCTACACCTTC. Its translation: CATRDVLYGYTF.

V gene TRBV6-6 combines with J gene TRBJ2-3; no clear D gene. This CDR3 is 12 amino acids long. The V end was cut by 3 bases, the J end by 6 bases, with 7 bases between. The V gene's germline CDR1 is MNHNY and CDR2 SVGAGI (reference sequence). The CDR3, as DNA: TGTGCCAGCAGTTATCGTATCGATACGCAGTATTTT. Its translation: CASSYRIDTQYF.

The V call is TRBV5-1, the J call TRBJ2-7; D remains ambiguous. The V end was cut by 0 bases, the J end by 3 bases, with 7 bases between. Germline lookup yields CDR1 SGHRS and CDR2 YFSETQ. There are 13 residues in the CDR3. CDR3 sequence: CASSLDSGYEQYF. CDR3 sequence (DNA): TGCGCCAGCAGCTTGGATTCTGGCTACGAGCAGTACTTC.

In this sample, this clonotype turned up a few times. The chain joins TRBV7-6 to TRBJ1-2; 10 bases agree with TRBD1. This CDR3 comprises 14 residues. Germline CDR1 and CDR2: SGHVS and FNYEAQ. Losses at the gene ends were 4 bases for V and 5 bases for J; bases not matched to a gene: 4. CDR3 region: CASSSGQGEYGYTF. The DNA for the CDR3 is TGTGCCAGCAGCTCAGGACAGGGGGAATATGGCTACACCTTC. Using reference TRBV7-6 and TRBJ1-2 for the parts outside the CDR3, the full variable domain is GAGVSQSPRYKVTKRGQDVALRCDPISGHVSLYWYRQALGQGPEFLTYFNYEAQQDKSGLPNDRFSAERPEGSISTLTIQRTEQRDSAMYRCASSSGQGEYGYTFGSGTRLTVV.

The V gene is TRBV20-1, the J gene TRBJ2-3, with a tentative D call TRBD2 (6 bases). Trimming removed 6 bases from V and 2 bases from J, with 18 bases in between. The CDR3 spans 15 residues. CDR1 and CDR2 (germline): DFQATT, SNEGSKA (reference sequence). The CDR3 nucleotides are TGCAGTGCGCGACCCCTAGCGAGACCCACAGATACGCAGTATTTT. This codes for CSARPLARPTDTQYF.

This clonotype has only a few counts. The rearrangement uses TRBV7-9 and TRBJ2-7; TRBD1 matches at 9 bases. This CDR3 is 15 amino acids long. Germline V gene data show CDR1 as SEHNR and CDR2 as FQNEAQ (reference sequence). Trimming removed 6 bases from V and 3 bases from J; junction bases left unmatched: 9. The CDR3 protein is CASSSGQGPDYEQYF. The CDR3 nucleotides read TGTGCCAGCAGTTCTGGACAGGGGCCCGACTACGAGCAGTACTTC.

This clonotype turned up a few times. The chain couples TRBV6-9 to TRBJ2-2, with 11 bases aligning to TRBD2. In germline, CDR1 is MNHGY, CDR2 SVAAGI. This CDR3 contains 15 residues. Unmatched junction bases numbered 2, after V lost 7 bases and J lost 1 base. CDR3 amino acids: CASIGTSGNTGELFF. The CDR3 DNA is TGTGCCAGCATCGGGACTAGCGGGAACACCGGGGAGCTGTTTTTT.

The J gene is TRBJ2-3, the V gene TRBV7-3, with a weak D call TRBD1 (6 bases). CDR1 SGHTA and CDR2 FQGTGA come from the germline V gene. Trimming took off 1 base at V and 4 bases at J, with 15 bases between the two ends. This CDR3 spans 16 amino acids. The CDR3, as DNA: TGTGCCAGCAGCTTAAGTTCGACAGGTCCCCCAGATACGCAGTATTTT. Residues: CASSLSSTGPPDTQYF.

This clonotype showed up just a few times. The chain joins TRBV11-2 to TRBJ1-6; D call uncertain. CDR3 length: 14 residues. Germline assignment: CDR1 SGHAT and CDR2 FQNNGV. V shed 0 bases and J shed 14 bases, with 14 bases lying between them. The CDR3 is CASSLEFGVDALHF. In DNA form, the CDR3 reads TGTGCCAGCAGCTTAGAATTTGGGGTTGACGCCCTCCACTTT.

The table lists this clonotype with a few counts. The chain is built from TRBV24-1 and TRBJ2-2, with a possible D match to TRBD2 (7 bases). The CDR3 is made up of 16 amino acids. The germline V gene has CDR1 KGHDR and CDR2 SFDVKD. Trimming shortened V by 5 bases and J by 4 bases, and 16 bases separated the two germline ends. The chain's CDR3 is CATSALGGGSTGELFF. DNA for the CDR3: TGTGCCACCAGTGCCCTGGGGGGGGGCTCCACCGGGGAGCTGTTTTTT.

This clonotype was detected once. This chain connects TRBV5-1 to TRBJ2-7; D uncertain. The V gene lost 3 bases and the J gene lost 0 bases, with 16 bases spanning the gap. The CDR3 loop spans 16 amino acids. Germline CDR1 SGHRS, CDR2 YFSETQ. The CDR3 nucleotides are TGCGCCAGCAGCTCACACTTGGGCTTGGACTCCTACGAGCAGTACTTC. Protein sequence: CASSSHLGLDSYEQYF.

The V and J genes are TRBV5-1 and TRBJ1-1, with D possibly TRBD1 on 6 matching bases. Germline V lookup: CDR1 SGHRS, CDR2 YFSETQ. The V end lost 4 bases, the J end lost 7 bases, and 17 bases lay between the germline ends. This CDR3 has 14 amino acids. The DNA of the CDR3 is TGCGCCAGCAGCCCAGAGACAGGAACTTATGAAGCTTTCTTT. The encoded protein is CASSPETGTYEAFF.

This clonotype was seen a handful of times. The chain carries TRBV2 and TRBJ2-5; D call uncertain. The CDR3 is 13 residues long. V shed 9 bases and J shed 1 base, with 12 bases lying between them. CDR1 and CDR2 from the germline V gene are SNHLY and FYNNEI. The CDR3 region is CASVERRQETQYF. The CDR3 coding sequence is TGTGCCAGTGTAGAACGCCGCCAAGAGACCCAGTACTTC. Using reference TRBV2 and TRBJ2-5 for the parts outside the CDR3, the full variable domain is EPEVTQTPSHQVTQMGQEVILRCVPISNHLYFYWYRQILGQKVEFLVSFYNNEISEKSEIFDDQFSVERPDGSNFTLKIRSTKLEDSAMYFCASVERRQETQYFGPGTRLLVL.

This clonotype was seen a handful of times. The genes are TRBV4-3 and TRBJ1-5; TRBD1 matches 9 bases. The CDR3 is 15 residues long. CDR1 LGHNA and CDR2 YSLEER come from the germline V gene. Losses at the gene ends were 4 bases for V and 2 bases for J; bases not matched to a gene: 3. The CDR3 is CASSRDRVGNQPQHF. CDR3 bases: TGCGCCAGCAGCCGGGACAGGGTCGGCAATCAGCCCCAGCATTTT.